Shown below are 28 T cell receptor beta chains from a single sample sequenced in a study of molecular identifiers for immune sequencing clone quantification. One entry per CDR3 protein, called by TCRdb with MiXCR from the PCR reads. The sample lists about half a million distinct CDR3 sequences; 20% to 25% were seen once. Sequencing was done on a sample of naive CD8+ T cells from blood, with Jurkat cell RNA spiked in. The subset was: FACS-sorted CD8+CD4-CCR7+CD45RA+ naive T cells. These receptors all come from a human donor in good health. Some libraries in this study had Jurkat cell RNA spiked in.

Notes on this clonotype: A much larger clone is a single base away; this may be a read error. In this CDR3 the conserved last residue, phenylalanine or tryptophan, is missing, so a read error is likely. This sequence joins TRBV27 and TRBJ1-3; D is possibly TRBD1 (5 bases). With 5 bases removed from V and 1 base from J, the gap between germline ends came to 9 bases. The germline V gene has CDR1 MNHEY and CDR2 SMNVEV (reference sequence). This CDR3 is built from 14 residues. CDR3 loop: CASSPDRSGNTIYS. The DNA of the CDR3 is TGTGCCAGCAGTCCCGACAGATCTGGAAACACCATATATTCT.

This clonotype came up a few times. CDR3 sequence: CASSQWGTARNTGELFF. CDR3 nucleotide sequence: TGCGCCAGCAGCCAATGGGGGACAGCCCGAAACACCGGGGAGCTGTTTTTT. The gene calls are TRBV4-3 and TRBJ2-2, with TRBD1 matching over 7 bases. The CDR3 loop spans 17 amino acids. V shed 2 bases, J shed 2 bases, and the junction held 8 bases outside the gene matches. Germline values: CDR1 LGHNA, CDR2 YSLEER.

V and J are TRBV4-3 and TRBJ1-1; D is ambiguous. Between the trimmed V and J ends, which lost 0 bases and 5 bases, there was a span of 10 bases. The CDR3 has 14 residues. The V gene's germline CDR1 is LGHNA and CDR2 YSLEER. The CDR3 protein is CASSQEESRTEAFF. The CDR3 DNA sequence: TGCGCCAGCAGCCAAGAAGAAAGCCGAACTGAAGCTTTCTTT.

This clonotype occurred many times. The chain joins TRBV12-3 or TRBV12-4 to TRBJ2-4; no clear D. The CDR3 is 11 residues long. V lost 4 bases to trimming and J lost 6 bases, with 4 bases between them. The CDR3 nucleotides read TGTGCCAGCAGTTCAAGAAACATTCAGTACTTC. Its protein is CASSSRNIQYF.

This clonotype was picked up many times. The chain has TRBV7-2 and TRBJ2-7, with D possibly matching TRBD2 (5 bases). Germline V lookup: CDR1 SGHTA, CDR2 FQGNSA. Trimming left V 0 bases short and J 3 bases short, with 9 bases between. This CDR3 comprises 14 residues. Here the CDR3 DNA reads TGTGCCAGCAGCTTAGCCGTCGGGGTCTACGAGCAGTACTTC. The encoded protein is CASSLAVGVYEQYF.

This clonotype was observed at least ten times. V gene TRBV6-6 combines with J gene TRBJ1-5; no definite D call. The CDR3 totals 14 residues. The germline V and J ends were trimmed by 11 bases and 0 bases, with 14 bases remaining between them. The germline CDR1 and CDR2 sequences are MNHNY and SVGAGI (reference sequence). The CDR3 protein is CAAEGTDSNQPQHF. CDR3 sequence (DNA): TGTGCCGCCGAGGGCACCGATAGCAATCAGCCCCAGCATTTT.

This clonotype was found a few times. V usage is TRBV4-1 and J usage is TRBJ2-7; 8 nucleotides match TRBD1. CDR3 length: 15 residues. The germline gives CDR1 MGHRA, CDR2 YSYEKL. With 4 bases clipped from V and 1 base from J, the junction kept 6 bases outside the gene matches. The CDR3 protein is CASSPTGDPSYEQYF. The CDR3 DNA is TGCGCCAGCAGCCCGACAGGGGACCCTTCCTACGAGCAGTACTTC.

The chain links TRBV20-1 to TRBJ2-7; 8 nucleotides align to TRBD1. V trimming: 3 bases; J trimming: 3 bases; junction bases outside the gene matches: 7. The germline V gene encodes CDR1 DFQATT and CDR2 SNEGSKA (reference sequence). CDR3 length equals 14 residues. The chain's CDR3 is CSASKTGVIYEQYF. CDR3 in DNA: TGCAGTGCTAGCAAGACAGGGGTCATCTACGAGCAGTACTTC.

V usage is TRBV6-2 or TRBV6-3 and J usage is TRBJ2-1, with D possibly being TRBD1 (6 bases). The CDR3 spans 16 residues. V was cut by 5 bases and J by 4 bases, with 18 bases left in between. CDR1 is MNHEY, CDR2 SVGEGT, per germline. The CDR3 is CASSSWAAGAYNEQFF. In DNA, the CDR3 is TGTGCCAGCAGTAGTTGGGCCGCAGGGGCGTACAATGAGCAGTTCTTC.

This clonotype showed up many times. V and J are TRBV12-3 or TRBV12-4 and TRBJ2-5; D is unclear. V was trimmed by 6 bases and J by 3 bases, leaving 14 bases between them. CDR3 length: 14 residues. In DNA, the CDR3 is TGTGCCAGCAGCCACGCGGCGAAGAAAGAGACCCAGTACTTC. It is translated as CASSHAAKKETQYF.

In this sample, this clonotype turned up many times. The chain uses TRBV4-1 and TRBJ1-5, with D unclear. The V end was cut by 3 bases, the J end by 6 bases, with 12 bases between. This CDR3 region has 14 residues. Germline values: CDR1 MGHRA, CDR2 YSYEKL. CDR3 nucleotide sequence: TGCGCCAGCAGCCATACAACGGTAGGTCAGCCCCAGCATTTT. Its protein product is CASSHTTVGQPQHF.

This chain links TRBV6-6 with TRBJ2-3; D assignment may be TRBD1 or TRBD2 (5 bases each). Germline CDR1 reads MNHNY; CDR2 reads SVGAGI (reference sequence). V was shortened by 8 bases and J by 6 bases, with 15 bases between the two germline ends. CDR3 length: 13 amino acids. The CDR3 DNA reads TGTGCCAGCGGGGACGGATCGGGGGATACGCAGTATTTT. Residues: CASGDGSGDTQYF.

This clonotype was counted ten times or more. This rearrangement joins TRBV29-1 to TRBJ1-5; weak D call: TRBD1 (5 bases). V was pared by 4 bases and J by 6 bases, with 10 bases between. This CDR3 is built from 12 residues. Looked up from germline, CDR1 is SQVTM and CDR2 is ANQGSEA. CDR3 DNA: TGCAGCGTTGGCCAGGGTAGTCAGCCCCAGCATTTT. Protein: CSVGQGSQPQHF.

There are many counts of this clonotype. The V and J genes are TRBV5-1 and TRBJ2-7; 9 bases fit TRBD2. V lost 5 bases and J lost 4; bases outside the gene matches: 7. The CDR3 extends over 14 amino acids. The germline V gene encodes CDR1 SGHRS and CDR2 YFSETQ. CDR3 amino acids: CASRGVAGAYEQYF. The CDR3 nucleotides read TGCGCCAGCAGGGGAGTAGCGGGGGCTTACGAGCAGTACTTC.

This clonotype was counted at least ten times. The chain uses TRBV4-3 and TRBJ1-1, with D uncertain. The V gene's germline CDR1 is LGHNA and CDR2 YSLEER. This CDR3 comprises 13 residues. The V and J ends lost 0 bases and 3 bases respectively, with 5 bases between them. DNA for the CDR3: TGCGCCAGCAGCCAAGAGGGGTACACTGAAGCTTTCTTT. Its translation: CASSQEGYTEAFF.

Turning to this clonotype: A much more abundant neighbour one base away suggests this may be a read error. Here the CDR3 reads CASSLLSGPGEQYF. The DNA of the CDR3 is TGTGCCAGCAGCCTCCTTAGCGGACCGGGGGAGCAGTACTTC. V usage is TRBV7-2 and J usage is TRBJ2-7; D is perhaps TRBD2 (6 bases). Germline CDR1 and CDR2: SGHTA and FQGNSA. The CDR3 contains 14 residues. V was shortened by 5 bases and J by 7 bases, with 18 bases between the two germline ends.

This clonotype was recorded many times. The chain joins TRBV10-2 to TRBJ1-5, with 8 bases fitting TRBD1. Per the germline V gene, CDR1 is WSHSY and CDR2 is SAAADI. The CDR3 extends over 16 amino acids. With 10 bases clipped from V and 1 base from J, the junction kept 12 bases outside the gene matches. CDR3: CATSADRVVSNQPQHF. CDR3 DNA: TGCGCCACTTCCGCGGACAGGGTAGTAAGCAATCAGCCCCAGCATTTT.

Details on this clonotype: The germline gene is not matched at one end of the junction; a read error may be the cause. The V gene is TRBV10-3, the J gene TRBJ2-5, with D perhaps TRBD1 (6 bases). Germline CDR1 and CDR2: ENHRY and SYGVKD. The CDR3 sequence is 14 residues long. DNA for the CDR3: TGTGCCATCAGTGGGGGGCTAGCCCAAGAGACCCGGTACTTC. It yields the protein CAISGGLAQETRYF.

In this sample, this clonotype turned up many times. The chain has TRBV7-2 and TRBJ2-1; a possible D gene is TRBD2 (7 bases). Trimming removed 5 bases at V and 8 bases at J, with 22 bases between. This CDR3 has 16 amino acids. Germline V gene data show CDR1 as SGHTA and CDR2 as FQGNSA. CDR3 protein: CASSPTSPTGGDEQFF. CDR3 bases: TGTGCCAGCAGCCCGACAAGCCCGACGGGGGGCGATGAGCAGTTCTTC.

The rearrangement joins TRBV11-2 to TRBJ1-1; possibly TRBD1 for D (5 bases). The CDR3 sequence is 15 residues long. The ends were cut back, 0 bases at V and 0 bases at J, with 8 bases in the middle. In germline, CDR1 is SGHAT, CDR2 FQNNGV. In nucleotides, the CDR3 is TGTGCCAGCAGCTTAGATTTGGGGGTGAACACTGAAGCTTTCTTT. It is translated as CASSLDLGVNTEAFF.

The chain employs TRBV27 and TRBJ1-2, with a tentative D call TRBD1 (5 bases). Trimming stripped 4 bases from V and 3 bases from J, with 18 bases between. The CDR3 spans 16 residues. CDR1 is MNHEY and CDR2 is SMNVEV in the germline V gene (reference sequence). The CDR3 spells CASSYSHDSRDYGYTF. DNA of the CDR3: TGTGCCAGCAGTTATTCCCACGATAGCAGGGACTATGGCTACACCTTC.

There are many counts of this clonotype. J is TRBJ1-1 and V is TRBV5-5; D is ambiguous. CDR3 length equals 13 residues. Germline values: CDR1 SGHKS, CDR2 YYEKEE (reference sequence). V lost 2 bases and J lost 4, with 9 bases in between. The CDR3 sequence: CASSLGDGTEAFF. CDR3 sequence (DNA): TGTGCCAGCAGCTTAGGAGATGGCACTGAAGCTTTCTTT.

This sequence joins TRBV7-2 and TRBJ2-1, with D tentatively TRBD1 or TRBD2 (5 bases each). CDR1 and CDR2 from the germline V gene are SGHTA and FQGNSA. This CDR3 has 20 amino acids. V lost 3 bases and J lost 3, with 27 bases in between. The CDR3 nucleotides read TGTGCCAGCAGCTTTGGCGCCTCCGGGGCGGACATCTACTACTACAATGAGCAGTTCTTC. It specifies CASSFGASGADIYYYNEQFF.

This clonotype showed up many times. The CDR3: CSVRTEITDTQYF. Here the CDR3 DNA reads TGCAGCGTTCGGACAGAAATCACAGATACGCAGTATTTT. This chain uses TRBV29-1 with TRBJ2-3, with D tentatively TRBD1 (6 bases). Looked up from germline, CDR1 is SQVTM and CDR2 is ANQGSEA. The CDR3 extends over 13 amino acids. Deletions cut 5 bases from V and 2 bases from J, with 11 bases between.

This clonotype came up a few times. V gene TRBV12-3 or TRBV12-4 combines with J gene TRBJ2-2, with 14 nucleotides matching TRBD2. CDR3 length equals 17 residues. V lost 6 bases to trimming and J lost 5 bases; unmatched junction nucleotides: 8. CDR3 loop: CASSSGLAGVRTGELFF. CDR3 nucleotide sequence: TGTGCCAGCAGCTCGGGACTAGCGGGAGTTAGGACCGGGGAGCTGTTTTTT.

V usage is TRBV25-1 and J usage is TRBJ1-4; TRBD1 matches 10 bases. Germline assignment: CDR1 MGHDK and CDR2 SYGVNS. This CDR3 region has 16 residues. After removal of 2 bases from V and 3 bases from J, the junction contained 3 bases not matched to a gene. The CDR3 DNA is TGTGCCAGCAGTGAAATCGGGACAGGGGCTAATGAAAAACTGTTTTTT. This codes for CASSEIGTGANEKLFF.

This clonotype has a count of ten or more. J is TRBJ2-7 and V is TRBV20-1; TRBD2 matches at 7 bases. Per germline, CDR1 DFQATT and CDR2 SNEGSKA (reference sequence). Trimming cost V 4 bases and J 3 bases; bases outside gene matches: 6. The CDR3 is 13 residues long. CDR3 loop: CSAKGTTFYEQYF. CDR3 DNA: TGCAGTGCTAAGGGGACTACTTTCTACGAGCAGTACTTC.

Many counts were recorded for this clonotype. V usage is TRBV28 and J usage is TRBJ2-7; tentative D call: TRBD2 (6 bases). The V gene lost 3 bases and the J gene lost 3 bases, with 15 bases spanning the gap. The germline CDR1 and CDR2 sequences are MDHEN and SYDVKM. This CDR3 spans 15 amino acids. CDR3 sequence reads: CASSLNRDLNYEQYF. The CDR3 nucleotides are TGTGCCAGCAGTTTGAACCGGGACTTAAACTACGAGCAGTACTTC.